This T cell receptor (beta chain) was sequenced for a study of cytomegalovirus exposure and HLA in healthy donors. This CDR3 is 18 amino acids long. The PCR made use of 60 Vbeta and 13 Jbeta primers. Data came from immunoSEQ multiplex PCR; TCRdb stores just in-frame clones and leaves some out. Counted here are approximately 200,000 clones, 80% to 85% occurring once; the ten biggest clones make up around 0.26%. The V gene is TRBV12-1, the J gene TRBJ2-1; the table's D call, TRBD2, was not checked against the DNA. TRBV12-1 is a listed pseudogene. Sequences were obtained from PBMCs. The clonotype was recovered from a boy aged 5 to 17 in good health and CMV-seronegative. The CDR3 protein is CASRYIDRDHFSYNEQFF. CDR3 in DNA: TGTGCCAGCAGGTACATCGACCGGGATCACTTCTCCTACAATGAGCAGTTCTTC.